The clone carrying this T cell receptor (beta chain) was detected once. The CDR3 has 14 amino acids. The germline CDR1 and CDR2 sequences are MNHNS and SASEGT. V lost 4 bases to trimming and J lost 0 bases, with 10 bases between them. These data belong to a study of T cell changes during pregnancy in multiple sclerosis. Assay used: immunoSEQ multiplex PCR; TCRdb lists only in-frame clones, some missing. The table shows tens of thousands of clones, with roughly 89% occurring only once. The input for sequencing was peripheral blood, taken in the second trimester of pregnancy. The sequence came from a female donor with multiple sclerosis, enrolled in a pregnancy study. This chain joins TRBV6-1 and TRBJ2-7; D possibly corresponds to TRBD1 (5 bases). CDR3 in amino acids: CASSGQRYSYEQYF. CDR3 sequence (DNA): TGTGCCAGCAGTGGACAGAGATACTCCTACGAGCAGTACTTC.